The TCR beta chain described here comes from a study of T cell repertoires in cytomegalovirus infection. About the study: Based on public TCR beta signatures, there were indications of CMV infection and of a matching HLA type.

Study-wide findings and caveats: CMV carriers with the relevant HLA were identified by cumulative public TCR beta family frequency. Clonotype analysis showed dominance of the ex vivo response by HLA-C-restricted CMV-specific TCR beta clonotypes.

One entry per CDR3 protein, called by TCRdb with MiXCR from the reads. Of about 230,000 distinct CDR3 sequences in the sample, roughly 22% are singletons; the top ten hold 18%. V lost 3 bases and J 2 bases, leaving 10 bases between the germline ends. Germline V lookup: CDR1 GTSNPN, CDR2 SVGIG (reference sequence). This CDR3 region has 13 residues. This clonotype was recorded a few times. Its antigen is unknown. The chain couples TRBV30 to TRBJ1-1; D is unresolved. This TCR came from a human donor in good health (CMV status not recorded). Some clones in this sample may be carry-over from other donors' samples. What was sequenced was CD8+ T cells from PBMCs. The CDR3 sequence: CAWSWNLNTEAFF. Written as DNA, the CDR3 is TGTGCCTGGAGCTGGAACCTAAACACTGAAGCTTTCTTT.